These 23 T cell receptor beta chains came from one sample sequenced in a study of CD8+CD57+ T cells in acquired aplastic anemia. An expansion of CD8+CD57+ cells by flow cytometry had been shown in patients chosen for sequencing. Researchers used genomic DNA as the template to profile TCR beta VDJ and CDR3. Using its own MiXCR run on the reads, TCRdb lists one record per CDR3 protein. Here the sample spans some 120,000 distinct CDR3 sequences, approximately 40% being singletons. Specimen: sorted CD4+, CD8+, or CD8+CD57+ T cells (not recorded which) from PBMCs. These receptors were obtained from a human donor with aplastic anemia.

This chain joins TRBV30 and TRBJ1-4; D might be TRBD1 (6 bases). Germline assignment: CDR1 GTSNPN and CDR2 SVGIG (reference sequence). V gave up 8 bases and J gave up 8 bases, with 12 bases separating them. The CDR3 is made up of 11 amino acids. Written as DNA, the CDR3 is TGTGCCCTGAGGGGGGGGGAAAAACTGTTTTTT. Its protein product is CALRGGEKLFF.

Details on this clonotype: Germline and junction disagree at one end, which may indicate a read error. The rearrangement links TRBV7-4 to TRBJ2-3; D unclear. CDR3 length: 14 residues. In germline, CDR1 is SGHVT, CDR2 SQSDAQ. The CDR3: CASSLGLPTDTQYF. As DNA, the CDR3 is TGTGCCAGCAGCTTAGGGCTACCCACAGACACGCAGTATTTT. The full variable domain, rest sourced from reference TRBV7-4 and TRBJ2-3, is GAGVSQSPRYKVAKRGRDVALRCDSISGHVTLYWYRQTLGQGSEVLTYSQSDAQRDKSGRPSGRFSAERPERSVSTLKIQRTEQGDSAVYLCASSLGLPTDTQYFGPGTRLTVL.

V usage is TRBV15 and J usage is TRBJ2-1; D might be TRBD2 (6 bases). This CDR3 comprises 14 residues. The V gene lost 0 bases and the J gene lost 12 bases, with 15 bases spanning the gap. Germline-derived CDR1 and CDR2 are LNHNV and YYDKDF (reference sequence). CDR3 sequence: CATSRDKGQGGQFF. CDR3 DNA sequence: TGTGCCACCAGCAGAGATAAGGGGCAGGGAGGGCAGTTCTTC.

There are a few counts of this clonotype. A much larger clone differs by one base, so this may be a read error. The chain recombines TRBV11-2 with TRBJ2-5; no clear D gene. The CDR3 consists of 17 residues. CDR1 is SGHAT and CDR2 is FQNNGV in the germline V gene. CDR3 sequence: CAGSLVESKTVTETQYF. The CDR3 nucleotides are TGTGCCGGCAGCTTAGTAGAATCTAAAACGGTCACGGAGACCCAGTACTTC. Looking up the rest from reference TRBV11-2 and TRBJ2-5 gives the full variable domain: EAGVAQSPRYKIIEKRQSVAFWCNPISGHATLYWYQQILGQGPKLLIQFQNNGVVDDSQLPKDRFSAERLKGVDSTLKIQPAKLEDSAVYLCAGSLVESKTVTETQYFGPGTRLLVL.

A remark on this clonotype: No conserved phenylalanine or tryptophan is present at the end of the CDR3, so a read error is the likely explanation. The V gene is TRBV6-2 or TRBV6-3, the J gene TRBJ1-1; D gene unclear. Germline loops: CDR1 MNHEY, CDR2 SVGEGT. Trimming shortened V by 0 bases and J by 2 bases, and 13 bases separated the two germline ends. The CDR3 contains 16 residues. CDR3 residues: CASSYSKSRSNTEAFS. The CDR3 DNA follows: TGTGCCAGCAGTTACTCGAAAAGTAGGTCTAACACTGAAGCTTTCTCT.

Notes on this clonotype: The germline gene is not matched at one end of the junction; a read error may be the cause. This sequence joins TRBV30 and TRBJ2-5; possible D gene TRBD2, 5 bases. CDR1 GTSNPN and CDR2 SVGIG come from the germline V gene (reference sequence). The CDR3 length is 15 residues. The CDR3 protein is CAWSKRAGLSKTRYF. For the CDR3, the DNA is TGTGCCTGGAGCAAACGGGCCGGACTGTCGAAGACCCGGTACTTC.

Ten or more counts support this clonotype. The CDR3 bases are TGTGCCAGCAGCTTAGGACTAGCGGGGCCCAATGAGCAGTTCTTC. Translated: CASSLGLAGPNEQFF. This rearrangement joins TRBV7-6 to TRBJ2-1, with 11 nucleotides matching TRBD2. The CDR3 runs 15 residues. Per the germline V gene, CDR1 is SGHVS and CDR2 is FNYEAQ. J lost 6 bases, V lost 1 base, and 2 bases had no gene match.

Many counts were recorded for this clonotype. The chain is built from TRBV5-1 and TRBJ1-1; 10 nucleotides agree with TRBD1. Trimming took 6 bases from V and 5 from J; bases not matched to a gene: 7. The CDR3 length is 14 residues. Germline V gene data show CDR1 as SGHRS and CDR2 as YFSETQ. The CDR3 loop reads CASTPTGGQTEAFF. Written as DNA, the CDR3 is TGCGCCAGCACCCCGACAGGGGGCCAGACTGAAGCTTTCTTT.

This clonotype has just one count. This sequence joins TRBV29-1 and TRBJ1-1; no firm D call. Trimming took 5 bases from V and 4 from J, leaving 11 bases between them. This CDR3 has 12 amino acids. Germline V CDR1 and CDR2: SQVTM, ANQGSEA. The DNA for the CDR3 is TGCAGCGTTCAGGTGAGAGGCACTGAAGCTTTCTTT. Its translation: CSVQVRGTEAFF.

J is TRBJ1-6 and V is TRBV10-2, with D tentatively TRBD1 (6 bases). The CDR3 sequence is 15 residues long. The germline V gene encodes CDR1 WSHSY and CDR2 SAAADI. Between the trimmed V and J ends, which lost 8 bases and 9 bases, there was a span of 20 bases. CDR3 DNA sequence: TGCGCCAGCTGCTGGGGGGGCTCTTTGGGTTCACCCCTCCACTTT. This gives the protein CASCWGGSLGSPLHF.

This clonotype turned up a few times. V usage is TRBV24-1 and J usage is TRBJ2-7; maybe TRBD2 (5 bases). CDR1 and CDR2 (germline): KGHDR, SFDVKD. The CDR3 is 15 amino acids. Trimming removed 3 bases from V and 0 bases from J, with 11 bases in between. Here the CDR3 DNA reads TGTGCCACCAGTGATCCGGGGAACGGCTCCTACGAGCAGTACTTC. This gives the protein CATSDPGNGSYEQYF.

This clonotype was seen repeatedly, ten times or more. The rearrangement uses TRBV5-1 and TRBJ2-1, with TRBD1 matching 8 bases. V shed 5 bases, J shed 5 bases, and the junction held 9 bases outside the gene matches. CDR1 and CDR2 (germline): SGHRS, YFSETQ. The CDR3 covers 15 residues. The CDR3: CASRPGTGFHNEQFF. The CDR3, as DNA: TGCGCCAGCAGGCCCGGGACAGGTTTCCACAATGAGCAGTTCTTC. Full variable domain (missing parts from reference TRBV5-1 and TRBJ2-1): KAGVTQTPRYLIKTRGQQVTLSCSPISGHRSVSWYQQTPGQGLQFLFEYFSETQRNKGNFPGRFSGRQFSNSRSEMNVSTLELGDSALYLCASRPGTGFHNEQFFGPGTRLTVL.

This clonotype has at least ten counts. This rearrangement joins TRBV4-1 to TRBJ1-2, with D unresolved. V lost 0 bases and J 8 bases, leaving 7 bases between the germline ends. CDR3 length: 12 residues. Germline lookup yields CDR1 MGHRA and CDR2 YSYEKL. The CDR3 DNA reads as TGCGCCAGCAGCCAAGACGGGCGCGGCTACACCTTC. It yields the protein CASSQDGRGYTF.

This clonotype was seen just once. The rearrangement links TRBV11-2 to TRBJ1-2; 10 bases are a match to TRBD1. Per the germline V gene, CDR1 is SGHAT and CDR2 is FQNNGV. This CDR3 region has 16 residues. Trimming removed 8 bases from V and 3 bases from J; junction bases left unmatched: 12. The CDR3: CASRPYPGTGDYGYTF. The CDR3 DNA reads as TGTGCCAGCCGACCCTACCCCGGGACAGGGGACTATGGCTACACCTTC.

The chain recombines TRBV19 with TRBJ2-5; TRBD1 is a possible D gene (6 bases). Germline CDR1 and CDR2: LNHDA and SQIVND (reference sequence). V lost 4 bases and J 3 bases, leaving 9 bases between the germline ends. The CDR3 loop spans 13 amino acids. The DNA of the CDR3 is TGTGCCAGTAGTAGGGGGCGGAAAGAGACCCAGTACTTC. Translating it yields CASSRGRKETQYF.

This clonotype was counted many times. The rearrangement uses TRBV7-2 and TRBJ1-2; no firm D call. Trimming took off 2 bases at V and 7 bases at J, with 8 bases between the two ends. The CDR3 totals 12 residues. Germline V gene lookup returns CDR1 SGHTA and CDR2 FQGNSA. The CDR3: CASSLRGTGYTF. The CDR3 bases are TGTGCCAGCAGCTTACGGGGAACTGGCTACACCTTC.

The chain joins TRBV12-3 or TRBV12-4 to TRBJ2-7; a weak D match, TRBD1 (6 bases). The CDR3 spans 13 residues. V dropped 3 bases and J dropped 3 bases, with 9 bases sitting between them. CDR3 sequence reads: CASSFLDSYEQYF. Written as DNA, the CDR3 is TGTGCCAGCAGTTTTCTGGACAGCTACGAGCAGTACTTC.

This clonotype was recorded many times. The chain links TRBV20-1 to TRBJ2-3; tentative D call: TRBD2 (5 bases). Germline-derived CDR1 and CDR2 are DFQATT and SNEGSKA (reference sequence). V lost 5 bases and J lost 1, with 13 bases in between. The CDR3 length is 14 residues. The CDR3 DNA reads TGCAGTGCTGATGGCGTGGGAGGCACAGATACGCAGTATTTT. Translating it yields CSADGVGGTDTQYF.

This chain connects TRBV29-1 to TRBJ1-2; no firm D call. Germline lookup yields CDR1 SQVTM and CDR2 ANQGSEA. V was clipped by 8 bases and J by 4 bases, with 11 bases between them. This CDR3 spans 11 amino acids. The CDR3 DNA reads TGCAGCTTTTTGGACGCCTATGGCTACACCTTC. Amino acid sequence: CSFLDAYGYTF.

For this clonotype: Possible read error: a much larger clone is one base away. The chain recombines TRBV7-3 with TRBJ2-3; D not resolved. Germline CDR1 is SGHTA and CDR2 is FQGTGA. This CDR3 comprises 13 residues. Written as DNA, the CDR3 is TGTGCCAGCAGCCAAGATAGAACAGATACGCGGTATTTT. Translated: CASSQDRTDTRYF. Combining the CDR3 with reference TRBV7-3 and TRBJ2-3 gives the whole variable domain GAGVSQTPSNKVTEKGKYVELRCDPISGHTALYWYRQSLGQGPEFLIYFQGTGAADDSGLPNDRFFAVRPEGSVSTLKIQRTERGDSAVYLCASSQDRTDTRYFGPGTRLTVL.

V usage is TRBV5-5 and J usage is TRBJ1-1; a weak D match, TRBD1 (5 bases). Trimming stripped 3 bases from V and 1 base from J, with 13 bases between. The CDR3 is made up of 15 amino acids. In germline, CDR1 is SGHKS, CDR2 YYEKEE (reference sequence). This chain's CDR3 is CASSWGGGSNTEAFF. CDR3 bases: TGTGCCAGCAGCTGGGGGGGGGGATCGAACACTGAAGCTTTCTTT.

This chain connects TRBV5-1 to TRBJ1-1, with TRBD1 identical over 7 bases. Trimming cost V 0 bases and J 11 bases; bases outside gene matches: 10. CDR3 length: 14 residues. The V gene's germline CDR1 is SGHRS and CDR2 YFSETQ. CDR3 in DNA: TGCGCCAGCAGCTTGGAACCACAGGGGTTAGCTGCTTTCTTT. Encoded protein: CASSLEPQGLAAFF.

This clonotype turned up a few times. The chain employs TRBV5-6 and TRBJ2-3; 8 bases agree with TRBD1. The V segment lost 3 bases and the J segment 3 bases; nucleotides outside the gene matches: 9. Germline CDR1 SGHDT, CDR2 YYEEEE. The CDR3 length is 16 residues. The CDR3 nucleotides read TGTGCCAGCAGCTCCCGGGGCCAGGGGGCAACAGATACGCAGTATTTT. Its translation is CASSSRGQGATDTQYF.